This TCR beta chain was identified during a study of OX40 agonist ivuxolimab in advanced cancers. The study, taken as a whole, reports: The 0.1-3.0 mg/kg partial responders had among the lowest clonal expansion. No determination was made of the antigen specificity of the expanded peripheral T cells. CD8+ T cells averaged more expanded clones than CD4+.

The protocol was immunoSEQ multiplex PCR, while the TCRdb copy is restricted to in-frame clones and leaves out a portion. The data show about 49,000 clones, 65% to 85% seen once. CDR1 SGHAT and CDR2 FQNNGV come from the germline V gene. The CDR3 extends over 13 amino acids. V was shortened by 4 bases and J by 7 bases, with 12 bases between the two germline ends. Autoimmune disease history or systemic immunosuppression barred patients. This clone is a singleton in its sample. Antigen unknown. The starting material was CD4+ or CD8+ T cells sorted from blood, obtained in a trial of the OX40 agonist ivuxolimab. The source is an adult with an advanced solid tumor such as melanoma, head and neck, liver or kidney cancer. The V gene is TRBV11-2, the J gene TRBJ2-3; D is possibly TRBD2 (5 bases). As DNA, the CDR3 is TGTGCCAGCAGCTCGGGTGGACTCTATACGCAGTATTTT. This sequence encodes CASSSGGLYTQYF.